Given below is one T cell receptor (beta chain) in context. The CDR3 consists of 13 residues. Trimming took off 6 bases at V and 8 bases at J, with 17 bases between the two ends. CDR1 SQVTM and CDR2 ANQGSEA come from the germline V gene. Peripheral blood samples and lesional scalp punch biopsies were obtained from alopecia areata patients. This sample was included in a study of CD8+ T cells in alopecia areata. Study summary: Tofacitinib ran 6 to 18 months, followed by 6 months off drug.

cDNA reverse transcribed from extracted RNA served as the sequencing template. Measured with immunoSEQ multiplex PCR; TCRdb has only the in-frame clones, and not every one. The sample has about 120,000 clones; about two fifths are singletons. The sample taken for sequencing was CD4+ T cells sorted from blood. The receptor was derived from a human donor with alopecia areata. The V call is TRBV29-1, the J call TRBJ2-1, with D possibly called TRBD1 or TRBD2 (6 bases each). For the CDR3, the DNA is TGCAGCGTCTTGACAGGCGAGCGGGATGAGCAGTTCTTC. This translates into CSVLTGERDEQFF.